One and the same sample provided the 30 T cell receptor beta chains below, sequenced in a study of cytomegalovirus exposure and HLA in healthy donors listed by TCRdb under 2017. Library prep was done by the immunoSEQ multiplex PCR assay. A mixture of 60 forward primers for TCR Vbeta segments and 13 reverse primers for TCR Jbeta segments was used in the multiplex PCR. The source is immuneACCESS, and TCRdb retained only in-frame sequences with V and J called. Part of the clones is not carried over; for the studies checked, unresolved V genes explain less than half of this, and the remainder is unexplained. In all, the sample holds roughly 150,000 clones, and 80% of those were seen once. Of the sample, 14% is held by the ten largest clones. The sequenced material came from PBMCs. These receptor sequences come from a woman in her 40s in good health and CMV-seronegative.

V is TRBV19 and J is TRBJ1-1; the D gene is possibly TRBD1 (5 bases). The CDR3 runs 15 residues. V gave up 3 bases and J gave up 3 bases, with 14 bases separating them. In germline, CDR1 is LNHDA, CDR2 SQIVND (reference sequence). CDR3 in DNA: TGTGCCAGTAGTATGAAATGGCAGGGCGACACTGAAGCTTTCTTT. Translating gives CASSMKWQGDTEAFF.

This chain uses TRBV4-3 with TRBJ1-4, with 9 nucleotides matching TRBD1. The CDR3 totals 14 residues. The germline CDR1 and CDR2 sequences are LGHNA and YSLEER. V shed 4 bases and J 5 bases; nucleotides not matched to a gene: 2. CDR3 amino acids: CASSRQGGNEKLFF. The CDR3 nucleotides are TGCGCCAGCAGCCGACAGGGGGGGAATGAAAAACTGTTTTTT.

The V call is TRBV6-5, the J call TRBJ2-3; 10 bases match TRBD2. J gave up 6 bases and V 4 bases, and 10 bases lay outside the gene matches. This CDR3 region has 16 residues. Germline loops: CDR1 MNHEY, CDR2 SVGAGI. CDR3: CASSSASGGARDTQYF. CDR3 coding DNA: TGTGCCAGCAGTTCCGCCAGCGGGGGGGCCAGGGATACGCAGTATTTT.

In this sample, this clone turned up once. The chain carries TRBV5-4 and TRBJ2-1; 10 nucleotides align to TRBD2. The V gene end was trimmed by 4 bases and the J gene end by 4 bases; junction bases not matched to a gene: 8. Germline CDR1 is SGHNT and CDR2 is YYREEE (reference sequence). The CDR3 has 16 residues. CDR3 protein: CASSTLAGAIYNEQFF. Written as DNA, the CDR3 is TGTGCCAGCAGCACCCTAGCGGGGGCAATTTACAATGAGCAGTTCTTC.

The V call is TRBV4-1, the J call TRBJ2-3; 7 nucleotides align to TRBD2. Trimming removed 2 bases from V and 6 bases from J; junction bases left unmatched: 8. The germline CDR1 and CDR2 sequences are MGHRA and YSYEKL. The CDR3 is made up of 15 amino acids. CDR3: CASSQSMAGADTQYF. CDR3 sequence (DNA): TGCGCCAGCAGCCAAAGCATGGCGGGAGCTGATACGCAGTATTTT.

This chain links TRBV4-1 with TRBJ2-7; D possibly corresponds to TRBD1 (6 bases). Trimming pared 6 bases from V and 2 bases from J, leaving 8 bases between. Germline V gene sequence: CDR1 MGHRA, CDR2 YSYEKL. CDR3 length equals 12 residues. CDR3 amino acids: CASSSGAYEQYF. The CDR3, as DNA: TGCGCCAGCAGTTCAGGGGCCTACGAGCAGTACTTC.

The chain joins TRBV28 to TRBJ2-5; weak D call: TRBD1 (6 bases). Germline V CDR1 and CDR2: MDHEN, SYDVKM. The CDR3 extends over 15 amino acids. V was clipped by 3 bases and J by 3 bases, with 14 bases between them. The CDR3 protein is CASSFGQGFKETQYF. DNA for the CDR3: TGTGCCAGCAGTTTTGGGCAGGGGTTTAAAGAGACCCAGTACTTC.

The rearrangement joins TRBV7-6 to TRBJ2-2, with 7 bases that match TRBD2. Germline CDR1 SGHVS, CDR2 FNYEAQ. The V and J ends lost 2 bases and 5 bases, in that order; junction bases with no gene match: 14. The length of the CDR3 is 18 residues. The CDR3 loop reads CASSLRQGLRSSTGELFF. CDR3 in DNA: TGTGCCAGCAGCTTACGGCAGGGACTAAGATCATCGACCGGGGAGCTGTTTTTT. The whole variable domain, filled in from reference TRBV7-6 and TRBJ2-2, reads GAGVSQSPRYKVTKRGQDVALRCDPISGHVSLYWYRQALGQGPEFLTYFNYEAQQDKSGLPNDRFSAERPEGSISTLTIQRTEQRDSAMYRCASSLRQGLRSSTGELFFGEGSRLTVL.

The gene calls are TRBV9 and TRBJ2-2; the match to TRBD1 covers 8 bases. V shed 5 bases, J shed 5 bases, and the junction held 8 bases outside the gene matches. Germline CDR1 is SGDLS and CDR2 is YYNGEE. The CDR3 extends over 15 amino acids. CDR3 protein: CASSGQGGLTGELFF. The CDR3 region has the DNA TGTGCCAGCAGTGGACAGGGAGGTTTGACCGGGGAGCTGTTTTTT.

The chain recombines TRBV15 with TRBJ2-7; no definite D call. The V gene lost 1 base and the J gene lost 3 bases, with 4 bases spanning the gap. Germline assignment: CDR1 LNHNV and CDR2 YYDKDF (reference sequence). The length of the CDR3 is 12 residues. CDR3 region: CATSRAGYEQYF. Here the CDR3 DNA reads TGTGCCACCAGCAGAGCCGGCTACGAGCAGTACTTC.

This CDR3 reads CASSHPPDRGHGGELFF. The CDR3 DNA reads as TGCGCCAGCAGCCACCCTCCCGACAGGGGGCATGGCGGGGAGCTGTTTTTT. This chain links TRBV4-1 with TRBJ2-2; TRBD1 agrees at 10 bases. CDR1 is MGHRA and CDR2 is YSYEKL in the germline V gene. The CDR3 totals 17 residues. V shed 3 bases and J 7 bases; nucleotides not matched to a gene: 11.

This clone was detected only a few times. The V gene is TRBV11-1, the J gene TRBJ2-3; a weak D match, TRBD2 (5 bases). The V end was cut by 4 bases, the J end by 0 bases, with 11 bases between. This CDR3 is 15 amino acids long. From germline, CDR1 is SGHAT and CDR2 FQDESV (reference sequence). The CDR3 DNA follows: TGTGCCAGCAGCTCCATCAGGACTAGCACAGATACGCAGTATTTT. Translated: CASSSIRTSTDTQYF.

This chain joins TRBV10-3 and TRBJ1-2; tentatively, D is TRBD1 (5 bases). The CDR3 spans 13 residues. V was cut by 6 bases and J by 0 bases, with 8 bases left in between. Germline values: CDR1 ENHRY, CDR2 SYGVKD. As DNA, the CDR3 is TGTGCCATCAGAACACAGGCTAACTATGGCTACACCTTC. This translates into CAIRTQANYGYTF.

This chain connects TRBV10-2 to TRBJ2-2, with D perhaps matching TRBD2 (5 bases). V lost 2 bases, J lost 4 bases, and 11 bases lay in between. CDR1 WSHSY and CDR2 SAAADI come from the germline V gene. CDR3 length: 15 amino acids. The CDR3 reads CASSERLEGTGELFF. Written as DNA, the CDR3 is TGCGCCAGCAGTGAGCGTCTAGAGGGCACCGGGGAGCTGTTTTTT.

The chain combines TRBV5-1 with TRBJ2-3; D remains ambiguous. From germline, CDR1 is SGHRS and CDR2 YFSETQ. The CDR3 totals 11 residues. The V and J ends lost 7 bases and 4 bases respectively, with 7 bases between them. CDR3 sequence: CASRGSDTQYF. The DNA for the CDR3 is TGCGCCAGCCGAGGTTCAGATACGCAGTATTTT.

The CDR3 loop is CASSLAVAPGGTEAFF. The CDR3, as DNA: TGTGCCAGCAGCTTAGCGGTGGCTCCGGGGGGTACTGAAGCTTTCTTT. This chain uses TRBV7-6 with TRBJ1-1; tentatively, D is TRBD1 (5 bases). Germline lookup yields CDR1 SGHVS and CDR2 FNYEAQ. V was cut by 0 bases and J by 5 bases, with 16 bases left in between. The CDR3 has 16 residues.

The J gene is TRBJ2-7, the V gene TRBV6-6; unclear D gene. The V gene's germline CDR1 is MNHNY and CDR2 SVGAGI (reference sequence). V was trimmed by 6 bases and J by 4 bases, leaving 16 bases between them. The CDR3 contains 14 residues. In DNA form, the CDR3 reads TGTGCCAGCAGCTCCGGAGCAACGCCATACGAGCAGTACTTC. Its translation: CASSSGATPYEQYF.

This rearrangement joins TRBV7-2 to TRBJ1-4; D not certain. This CDR3 spans 15 amino acids. From germline, CDR1 is SGHTA and CDR2 FQGNSA. The V gene lost 1 base and the J gene lost 4 bases, with 10 bases spanning the gap. As DNA, the CDR3 is TGTGCCAGCAGCTTAGTCCGGGAAAATAATGAAAAACTGTTTTTT. It codes for CASSLVRENNEKLFF.

The chain joins TRBV2 to TRBJ1-1; 7 bases line up with TRBD1. From germline, CDR1 is SNHLY and CDR2 FYNNEI. V gave up 3 bases and J gave up 4 bases; unmatched junction bases: 2. This CDR3 is 13 amino acids long. The CDR3 DNA reads as TGTGCCAGCAGTGATTACAGGGGCACTGAAGCTTTCTTT. Encoded protein: CASSDYRGTEAFF.

The rearrangement uses TRBV7-6 and TRBJ1-3; D is perhaps TRBD1 (5 bases). Trimming took 5 bases from V and 0 from J, leaving 14 bases between them. Per the germline V gene, CDR1 is SGHVS and CDR2 is FNYEAQ. The CDR3 spans 16 residues. The CDR3 protein is CASSTRVPHSGNTIYF. Here the CDR3 DNA reads TGTGCCAGCAGCACCAGGGTCCCGCACTCTGGAAACACCATATATTTT.

Here the CDR3 reads CSAQPGSSGNTIYF. The DNA of the CDR3 is TGCAGCGCTCAGCCGGGGAGCTCTGGAAACACCATATATTTT. The chain carries TRBV29-1 and TRBJ1-3, with D hard to call. Trimming shortened V by 7 bases and J by 0 bases, and 13 bases separated the two germline ends. The germline CDR1 and CDR2 sequences are SQVTM and ANQGSEA. The CDR3 has 14 residues.

The V and J genes are TRBV6-1 and TRBJ2-7, with 8 bases matching TRBD2. Per the germline V gene, CDR1 is MNHNS and CDR2 is SASEGT. The V gene end was trimmed by 7 bases and the J gene end by 2 bases; junction bases not matched to a gene: 10. CDR3 size: 15 residues. CDR3 in DNA: TGTGCCAGCATCTCAGCGGGAGTCCCTCCCTACGAGCAGTACTTC. It translates to CASISAGVPPYEQYF.

CDR3: CASSEILSVPQYF. In DNA form, the CDR3 reads TGTGCCAGCAGTGAAATTTTATCGGTACCTCAGTACTTC. This chain connects TRBV6-1 to TRBJ2-7; D is uncertain. Trimming took off 2 bases at V and 10 bases at J, with 15 bases between the two ends. Per germline, CDR1 MNHNS and CDR2 SASEGT. CDR3 length: 13 amino acids.

V gene TRBV15 combines with J gene TRBJ2-3; D not certain. V was pared by 2 bases and J by 3 bases, with 3 bases between. The CDR3 spans 12 residues. Germline loops: CDR1 LNHNV, CDR2 YYDKDF (reference sequence). This chain's CDR3 is CATSRSTDTQYF. The CDR3 DNA follows: TGTGCCACCAGCAGATCAACAGATACGCAGTATTTT.

The rearrangement uses TRBV9 and TRBJ2-5; D gene ambiguous. Germline values: CDR1 SGDLS, CDR2 YYNGEE. The CDR3 extends over 14 amino acids. V shed 4 bases and J shed 4 bases, with 14 bases lying between them. CDR3 nucleotides: TGTGCCAGCAGCCAGGATACCTTCAGAGAGACCCAGTACTTC. Protein product: CASSQDTFRETQYF.

This chain joins TRBV5-1 and TRBJ2-2; 10 bases line up with TRBD2. Per germline, CDR1 SGHRS and CDR2 YFSETQ. V lost 2 bases, J lost 1 base, and 5 bases stayed unmatched. The CDR3 is 17 amino acids. DNA for the CDR3: TGCGCCAGCAGCTTCTTCCCTAGCGGGGGGAACACCGGGGAGCTGTTTTTT. This codes for CASSFFPSGGNTGELFF.

The rearrangement links TRBV14 to TRBJ2-3; 10 bases line up with TRBD2. The CDR3 extends over 19 amino acids. The V and J ends lost 0 bases and 0 bases, in that order; junction bases with no gene match: 9. Germline V CDR1 and CDR2: SGHDN, FVKESK. Here the CDR3 DNA reads TGTGCCAGCAGCCAAGAGGGCTATCTAGCGGGGGTGAGCACAGATACGCAGTATTTT. As protein: CASSQEGYLAGVSTDTQYF.

The chain carries TRBV5-8 and TRBJ2-5; TRBD1 matches at 9 bases. The J segment lost 2 bases and the V segment lost 0 bases, leaving 14 bases of the junction unmatched. This CDR3 comprises 19 residues. Germline CDR1 and CDR2: SGHTS and YDEGEE. Here the CDR3 reads CASSLAFYRGQHVQETQYF. CDR3 nucleotide sequence: TGTGCCAGCAGCTTGGCATTTTACAGGGGGCAACACGTTCAAGAGACCCAGTACTTC.

The table lists this clone with a few counts. The chain joins TRBV7-2 to TRBJ2-5; no clear D. Germline V gene sequence: CDR1 SGHTA, CDR2 FQGNSA. The CDR3 has 14 residues. Trimming stripped 3 bases from V and 2 bases from J, with 10 bases between. The CDR3 loop is CASSFLPVQETQYF. In nucleotides, the CDR3 is TGTGCCAGCAGCTTCTTACCAGTGCAAGAGACCCAGTACTTC.

The count of this clone is one. The chain employs TRBV9 and TRBJ2-7, with unresolved D. The V end lost 2 bases, the J end lost 0 bases, and 9 bases lay between the germline ends. Looked up from germline, CDR1 is SGDLS and CDR2 is YYNGEE. The CDR3 contains 14 residues. CDR3 coding DNA: TGTGCCAGCAGCGTTGACACCCACTCCTACGAGCAGTACTTC. This codes for CASSVDTHSYEQYF.